This entry describes one T cell receptor beta chain. This record belongs to a study of T cells in Graves' hyperthyroidism and ophthalmopathy. Amplified TCR beta CDR3 regions came from RNA transcripts. Carried out on the TCR CDR3, a first-round RT-PCR used the HTBI primer set. TCRdb re-derived calls from the multiplex PCR reads in MiXCR, one entry per CDR3 protein. The sample lists about 480,000 distinct CDR3 sequences, under 15% seen once, with around a sixth in the top ten. Investigators excluded patients with uncontrolled infection, other autoimmune disease, pregnancy or lactation. The diagnoses drew upon clinical symptoms, serum thyroxine and TRAb, thyroid ultrasound and orbital computed tomography. PBMCs stemmed from less than 13 ml fresh peripheral blood. Trimming at V came to 2 bases and at J to 7 bases, leaving 10 bases not matched to a gene. The CDR3 extends over 15 amino acids. Germline CDR1 reads SGHTA; CDR2 reads FQGNSA.

This sequence joins TRBV7-2 and TRBJ2-5; 7 bases align to TRBD2. Material for sequencing was blood. The receptor was isolated from a woman between 18 and 29 years old with Graves' hyperthyroidism. The CDR3 here is CASSLSGGVSGTQYF. The CDR3 DNA is TGTGCCAGCAGCTTAAGTGGGGGGGTCAGCGGGACCCAGTACTTC.